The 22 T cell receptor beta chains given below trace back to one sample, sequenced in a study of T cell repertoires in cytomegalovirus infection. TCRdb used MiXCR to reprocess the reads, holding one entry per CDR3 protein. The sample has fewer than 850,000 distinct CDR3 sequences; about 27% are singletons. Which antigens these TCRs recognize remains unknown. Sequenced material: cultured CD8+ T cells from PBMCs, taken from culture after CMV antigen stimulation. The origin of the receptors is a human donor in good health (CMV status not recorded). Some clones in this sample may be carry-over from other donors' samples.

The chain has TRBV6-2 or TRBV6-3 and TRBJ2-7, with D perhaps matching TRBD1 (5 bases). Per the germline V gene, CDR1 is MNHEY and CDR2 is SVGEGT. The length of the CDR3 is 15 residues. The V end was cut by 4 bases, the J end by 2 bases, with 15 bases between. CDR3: CASSSGYRPPYEQYF. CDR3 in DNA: TGTGCCAGCAGTTCTGGCTACAGGCCCCCCTACGAGCAGTACTTC.

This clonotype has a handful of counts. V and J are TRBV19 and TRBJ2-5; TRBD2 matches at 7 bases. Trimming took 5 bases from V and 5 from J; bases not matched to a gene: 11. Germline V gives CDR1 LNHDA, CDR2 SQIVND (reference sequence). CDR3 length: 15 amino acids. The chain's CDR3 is CASSPGGGVPETQYF. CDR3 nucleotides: TGTGCCAGTAGTCCTGGGGGAGGGGTCCCCGAGACCCAGTACTTC.

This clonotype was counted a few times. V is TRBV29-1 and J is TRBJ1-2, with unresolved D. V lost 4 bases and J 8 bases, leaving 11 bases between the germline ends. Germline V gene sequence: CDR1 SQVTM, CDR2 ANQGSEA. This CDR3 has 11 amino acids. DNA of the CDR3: TGCAGCGTTGTGGAGAGAAAGGGCTACACCTTC. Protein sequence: CSVVERKGYTF.

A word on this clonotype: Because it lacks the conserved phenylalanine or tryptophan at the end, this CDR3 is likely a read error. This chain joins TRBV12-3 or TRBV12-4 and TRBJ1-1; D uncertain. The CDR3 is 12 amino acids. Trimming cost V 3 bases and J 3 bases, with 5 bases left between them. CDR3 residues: CASSFEDTEAFY. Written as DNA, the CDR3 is TGTGCCAGCAGTTTCGAAGACACTGAAGCTTTCTAT.

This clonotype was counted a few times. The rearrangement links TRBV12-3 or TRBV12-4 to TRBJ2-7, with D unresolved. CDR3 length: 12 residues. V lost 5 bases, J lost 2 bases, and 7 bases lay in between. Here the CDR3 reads CASSTGAYEQYF. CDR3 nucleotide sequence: TGTGCCAGCAGTACTGGAGCCTACGAGCAGTACTTC.

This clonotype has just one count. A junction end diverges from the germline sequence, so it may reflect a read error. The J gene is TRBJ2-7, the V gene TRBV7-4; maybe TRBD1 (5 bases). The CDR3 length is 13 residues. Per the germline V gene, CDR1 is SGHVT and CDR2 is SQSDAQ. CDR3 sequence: CVSSLAGQAEGDF. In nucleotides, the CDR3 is TGTGTCAGCAGCTTAGCAGGGCAGGCGGAAGGGGACTTC.

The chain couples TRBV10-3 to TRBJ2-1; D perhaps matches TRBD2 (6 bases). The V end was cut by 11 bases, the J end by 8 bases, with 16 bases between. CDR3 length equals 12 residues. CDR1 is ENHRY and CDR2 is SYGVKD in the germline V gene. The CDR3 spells CALQTRAHEQFF. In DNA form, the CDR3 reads TGTGCCCTCCAGACTAGAGCCCATGAGCAGTTCTTC.

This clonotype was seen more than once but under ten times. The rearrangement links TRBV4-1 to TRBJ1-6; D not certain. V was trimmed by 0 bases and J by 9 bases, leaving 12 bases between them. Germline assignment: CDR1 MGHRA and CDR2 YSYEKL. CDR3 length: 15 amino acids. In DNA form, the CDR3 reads TGCGCCAGCAGCCAAGAGCCCTTTGCATCTTCACCCCTCCACTTT. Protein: CASSQEPFASSPLHF.

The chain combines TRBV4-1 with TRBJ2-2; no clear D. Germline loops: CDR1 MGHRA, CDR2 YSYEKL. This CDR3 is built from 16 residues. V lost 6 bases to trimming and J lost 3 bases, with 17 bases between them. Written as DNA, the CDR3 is TGCGCCAGCAGTCTTTTTCAGGCACGGCACACCGGGGAGCTGTTTTTT. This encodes CASSLFQARHTGELFF.

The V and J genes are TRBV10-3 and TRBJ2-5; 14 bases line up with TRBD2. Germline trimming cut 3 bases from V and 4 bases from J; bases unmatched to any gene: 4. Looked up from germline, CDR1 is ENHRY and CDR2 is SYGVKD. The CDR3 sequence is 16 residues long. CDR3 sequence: CAISDPGLAGVETQYF. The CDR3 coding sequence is TGTGCCATCAGTGACCCGGGACTAGCGGGGGTAGAGACCCAGTACTTC.

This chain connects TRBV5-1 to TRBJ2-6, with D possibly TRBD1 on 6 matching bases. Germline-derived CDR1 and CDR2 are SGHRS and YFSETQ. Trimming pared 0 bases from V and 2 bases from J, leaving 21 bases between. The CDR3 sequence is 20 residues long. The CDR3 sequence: CASSLEGTGRFLTGANVLTF. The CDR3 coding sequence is TGCGCCAGCAGCTTGGAAGGTACAGGGAGATTTCTAACTGGGGCCAACGTCCTGACTTTC.

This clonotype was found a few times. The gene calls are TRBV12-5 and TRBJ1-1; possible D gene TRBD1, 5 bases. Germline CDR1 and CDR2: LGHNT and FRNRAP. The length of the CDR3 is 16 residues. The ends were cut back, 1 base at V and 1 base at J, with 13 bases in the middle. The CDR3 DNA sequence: TGTGCTAGTGGTTTGGATATCGGGGGGGGGAACACTGAAGCTTTCTTT. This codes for CASGLDIGGGNTEAFF.

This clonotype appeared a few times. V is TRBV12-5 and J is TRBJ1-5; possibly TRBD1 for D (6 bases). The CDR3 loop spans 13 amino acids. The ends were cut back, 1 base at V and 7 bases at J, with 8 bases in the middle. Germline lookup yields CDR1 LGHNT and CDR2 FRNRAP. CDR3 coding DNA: TGTGCTAGTGGTTTGGAGGGGGAACAGCCCCAGCATTTT. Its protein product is CASGLEGEQPQHF.

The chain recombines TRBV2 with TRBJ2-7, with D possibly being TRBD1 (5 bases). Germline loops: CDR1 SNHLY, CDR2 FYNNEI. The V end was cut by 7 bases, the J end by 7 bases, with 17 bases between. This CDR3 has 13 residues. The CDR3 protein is CASNPTPGREQYF. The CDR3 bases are TGTGCCAGCAACCCCACCCCAGGGCGGGAGCAGTACTTC.

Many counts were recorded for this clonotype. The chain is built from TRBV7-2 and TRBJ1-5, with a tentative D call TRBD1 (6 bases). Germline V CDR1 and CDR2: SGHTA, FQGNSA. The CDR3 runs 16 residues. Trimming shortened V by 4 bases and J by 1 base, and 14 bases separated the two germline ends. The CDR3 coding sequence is TGTGCCAGCAGCTCCTCCGGGACAACCAGCAATCAGCCCCAGCATTTT. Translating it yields CASSSSGTTSNQPQHF.

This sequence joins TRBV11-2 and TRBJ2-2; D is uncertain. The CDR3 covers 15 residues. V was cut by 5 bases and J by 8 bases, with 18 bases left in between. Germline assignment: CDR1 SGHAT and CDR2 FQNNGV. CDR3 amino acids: CASSPKVAVDGELFF. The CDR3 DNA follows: TGTGCCAGCAGCCCTAAGGTTGCCGTCGATGGGGAGCTGTTTTTT.

This CDR3 is CASSLYHTGELFF. CDR3 DNA: TGTGCCAGCAGTTTATATCACACCGGGGAGCTGTTTTTT. The chain has TRBV28 and TRBJ2-2; D is uncertain. The CDR3 has 13 amino acids. Germline CDR1 reads MDHEN; CDR2 reads SYDVKM. The V end lost 1 base, the J end lost 3 bases, and 3 bases lay between the germline ends. Drawing the rest from reference TRBV28 and TRBJ2-2, the complete variable domain is DVKVTQSSRYLVKRTGEKVFLECVQDMDHENMFWYRQDPGLGLRLIYFSYDVKMKEKGDIPEGYSVSREKKERFSLILESASTNQTSMYLCASSLYHTGELFFGEGSRLTVL.

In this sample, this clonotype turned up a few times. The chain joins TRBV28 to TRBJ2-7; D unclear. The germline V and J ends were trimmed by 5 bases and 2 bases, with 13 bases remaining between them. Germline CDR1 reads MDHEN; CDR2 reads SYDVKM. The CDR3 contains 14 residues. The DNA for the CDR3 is TGTGCCAGCAGTGCGATAGGCCGGCCCTACGAGCAGTACTTC. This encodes CASSAIGRPYEQYF. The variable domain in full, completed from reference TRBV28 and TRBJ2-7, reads DVKVTQSSRYLVKRTGEKVFLECVQDMDHENMFWYRQDPGLGLRLIYFSYDVKMKEKGDIPEGYSVSREKKERFSLILESASTNQTSMYLCASSAIGRPYEQYFGPGTRLTVT.

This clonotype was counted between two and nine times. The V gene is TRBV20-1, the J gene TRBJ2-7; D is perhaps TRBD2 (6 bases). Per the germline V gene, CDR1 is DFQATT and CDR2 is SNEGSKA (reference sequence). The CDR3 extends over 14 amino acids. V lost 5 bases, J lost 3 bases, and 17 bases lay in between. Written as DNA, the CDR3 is TGCAGTGCTTCCTCGACAGCGGAGGGCTACGAGCAGTACGTC. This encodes CSASSTAEGYEQYV.

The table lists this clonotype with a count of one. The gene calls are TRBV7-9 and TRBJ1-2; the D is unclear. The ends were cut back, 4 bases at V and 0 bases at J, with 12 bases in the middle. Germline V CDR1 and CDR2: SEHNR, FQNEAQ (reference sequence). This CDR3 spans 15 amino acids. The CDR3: CASSSARGPNYGYTF. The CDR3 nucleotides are TGTGCCAGCAGCTCCGCGCGAGGCCCTAACTATGGCTACACCTTC.

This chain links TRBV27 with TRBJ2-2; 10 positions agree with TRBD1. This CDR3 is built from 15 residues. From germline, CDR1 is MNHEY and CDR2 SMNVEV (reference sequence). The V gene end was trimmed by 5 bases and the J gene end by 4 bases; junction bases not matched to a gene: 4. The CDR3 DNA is TGTGCCAGCAGTCTCCGGGACAGGGGCACCGGGGAGCTGTTTTTT. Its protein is CASSLRDRGTGELFF.

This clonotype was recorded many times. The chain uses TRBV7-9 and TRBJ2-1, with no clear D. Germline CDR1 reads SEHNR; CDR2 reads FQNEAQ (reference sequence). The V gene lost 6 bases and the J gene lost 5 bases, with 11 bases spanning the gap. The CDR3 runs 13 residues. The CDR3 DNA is TGTGCCAGCAGTCGGACGGTTGACAATGAGCAGTTCTTC. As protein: CASSRTVDNEQFF.